The next 14 T cell receptor beta chains were all read from a single sample in a study of T cell responses to AZD1222 COVID-19 vaccine. Here immunoSEQ multiplex PCR was the method, and the copy in TCRdb shows in-frame clones only, minus some. The sample holds nearly 95,000 clones, roughly nine tenths seen once. The sequences come from peripheral blood, collected 28 days after the second AZD1222 dose. Source of these receptors: an adult who received the AZD1222 COVID-19 vaccine.

The gene calls are TRBV4-1 and TRBJ1-2; TRBD1 matches 9 bases. V lost 2 bases to trimming and J lost 4 bases; unmatched junction nucleotides: 5. The CDR3 totals 15 residues. CDR1 is MGHRA and CDR2 is YSYEKL in the germline V gene. CDR3 amino acids: CASSQPDRGGYGYTF. The DNA for the CDR3 is TGCGCCAGCAGCCAACCGGACAGGGGCGGCTATGGCTACACCTTC.

The CDR3 is CASIPRGSNTEAFF. The DNA of the CDR3 is TGTGCCAGTATCCCCCGGGGGTCTAACACTGAAGCTTTCTTT. The chain employs TRBV19 and TRBJ1-1, with D possibly TRBD1 on 5 matching bases. Looked up from germline, CDR1 is LNHDA and CDR2 is SQIVND (reference sequence). This CDR3 has 14 residues. The V gene lost 7 bases and the J gene lost 2 bases, with 14 bases spanning the gap.

This clone was found once. V and J are TRBV20-1 and TRBJ2-1, with D perhaps being TRBD1 or TRBD2 (6 bases each). V lost 5 bases and J lost 12, with 11 bases in between. This CDR3 region has 10 residues. CDR1 and CDR2 (germline): DFQATT, SNEGSKA (reference sequence). For the CDR3, the DNA is TGCAGTGCTCGACAGGAGGGGCAGTTCTTC. Protein sequence: CSARQEGQFF.

This chain uses TRBV7-9 with TRBJ1-4, with D possibly matching TRBD1 (5 bases). This CDR3 has 12 amino acids. V gave up 5 bases and J gave up 8 bases, with 9 bases separating them. Germline CDR1 SEHNR, CDR2 FQNEAQ (reference sequence). As DNA, the CDR3 is TGTGCCAGCAGCGGACGACAGGAAAAACTGTTTTTT. It codes for CASSGRQEKLFF.

The chain has TRBV5-1 and TRBJ2-2, with 8 bases identical to TRBD2. V dropped 1 base and J dropped 3; count of bases not matched to a gene: 8. The CDR3 has 17 amino acids. Germline values: CDR1 SGHRS, CDR2 YFSETQ. The CDR3 spells CASSLLSSGRYTGELFF. The CDR3 region has the DNA TGCGCCAGCAGCTTGTTATCCAGCGGGAGATACACCGGGGAGCTGTTTTTT.

This clone was recorded only once. The J gene is TRBJ1-4, the V gene TRBV7-9; D is possibly TRBD1 (5 bases). The CDR3 totals 15 residues. Trimming shortened V by 1 base and J by 7 bases, and 13 bases separated the two germline ends. Germline V gene lookup returns CDR1 SEHNR and CDR2 FQNEAQ (reference sequence). The CDR3 DNA follows: TGTGCCAGCAGCTTAGGGGAAACGGGGGGTGAAAAACTGTTTTTT. Translating it yields CASSLGETGGEKLFF.

This clone came up once. The V and J genes are TRBV9 and TRBJ1-1; no reliable D call. Looked up from germline, CDR1 is SGDLS and CDR2 is YYNGEE. V lost 5 bases and J 0 bases, leaving 14 bases between the germline ends. This CDR3 has 15 residues. The CDR3 region has the DNA TGTGCCAGCAGTCCGTCAGGACTTCTGAACACTGAAGCTTTCTTT. Its protein is CASSPSGLLNTEAFF.

The chain combines TRBV19 with TRBJ1-2; D unclear. The CDR3 contains 13 residues. Germline-derived CDR1 and CDR2 are LNHDA and SQIVND (reference sequence). Between the trimmed V and J ends, which lost 10 bases and 2 bases, there was a span of 14 bases. Written as DNA, the CDR3 is TGTGCCACCAGTAGTGGGGTCAACTATGGCTACACCTTC. Translating it yields CATSSGVNYGYTF.

This chain uses TRBV10-3 with TRBJ1-1, with D unclear. CDR1 and CDR2 (germline): ENHRY, SYGVKD. Trimming shortened V by 0 bases and J by 7 bases, and 3 bases separated the two germline ends. This CDR3 contains 11 residues. The CDR3 protein is CAISESDEAFF. CDR3 DNA sequence: TGTGCCATCAGTGAGTCGGATGAAGCTTTCTTT.

V and J are TRBV19 and TRBJ1-1, with D perhaps matching TRBD1 (6 bases). V lost 5 bases to trimming and J lost 5 bases, with 9 bases between them. Germline values: CDR1 LNHDA, CDR2 SQIVND (reference sequence). The CDR3 sequence is 12 residues long. CDR3 residues: CASSARGTEAFF. In nucleotides, the CDR3 is TGTGCCAGTAGTGCCAGGGGTACTGAAGCTTTCTTT.

The chain combines TRBV12-5 with TRBJ1-1; D possibly corresponds to TRBD1 (5 bases). CDR1 is LGHNT, CDR2 FRNRAP, per germline. CDR3 length: 13 residues. The ends were cut back, 9 bases at V and 0 bases at J, with 11 bases in the middle. This CDR3 reads CASQGVMNTEAFF. In DNA, the CDR3 is TGTGCTAGCCAAGGGGTCATGAACACTGAAGCTTTCTTT.

The rearrangement links TRBV3-1 (or the pseudogene TRBV3-2) to TRBJ1-6; 7 positions match TRBD1. After removal of 7 bases from V and 7 bases from J, the junction contained 10 bases not matched to a gene. The germline V gene has CDR1 LGHDT and CDR2 YNNKEL (reference sequence). The CDR3 loop spans 15 amino acids. CDR3 protein: CASTRGDSGNSPLHF. CDR3 nucleotide sequence: TGTGCCAGCACCCGCGGGGACAGCGGGAATTCACCCCTCCACTTT.

The gene calls are TRBV7-9 and TRBJ2-7, with 7 nucleotides matching TRBD1. V lost 8 bases, J lost 2 bases, and 12 bases stayed unmatched. Germline CDR1 is SEHNR and CDR2 is FQNEAQ (reference sequence). The CDR3 spans 15 residues. CDR3 region: CASPGWGTATYEQYF. Written as DNA, the CDR3 is TGTGCCAGCCCGGGGTGGGGGACAGCTACCTACGAGCAGTACTTC. Full variable domain (remainder filled in from reference TRBV7-9 and TRBJ2-7): DTGVSQNPRHKITKRGQNVTFRCDPISEHNRLYWYRQTLGQGPEFLTYFQNEAQLEKSRLLSDRFSAERPKGSFSTLEIQRTEQGDSAMYLCASPGWGTATYEQYFGPGTRLTVT.

This rearrangement joins TRBV6-5 to TRBJ1-3; 7 nucleotides line up with TRBD1. Germline-derived CDR1 and CDR2 are MNHEY and SVGAGI. This CDR3 is 15 amino acids long. Unmatched junction bases numbered 3, after V lost 0 bases and J lost 4 bases. CDR3 DNA sequence: TGTGCCAGCAGTTACTCCCCGGGACAGGGAAACACCATATATTTT. Encoded protein: CASSYSPGQGNTIYF.